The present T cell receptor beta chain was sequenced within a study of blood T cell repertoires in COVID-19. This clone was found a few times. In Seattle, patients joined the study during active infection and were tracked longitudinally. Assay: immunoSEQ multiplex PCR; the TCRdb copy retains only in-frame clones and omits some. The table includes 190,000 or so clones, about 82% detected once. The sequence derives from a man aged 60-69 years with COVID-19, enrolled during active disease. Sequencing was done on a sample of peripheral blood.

The CDR3, as DNA: TGTGCCAGCAGCCGGGGACAGATTAATGAAAAACTGTTTTTT. Its translation is CASSRGQINEKLFF. The J gene is TRBJ1-4, the V gene TRBV27; TRBD1 matches 7 bases. This CDR3 region has 14 residues. V lost 6 bases, J lost 4 bases, and 5 bases stayed unmatched. The V gene's germline CDR1 is MNHEY and CDR2 SMNVEV (reference sequence).